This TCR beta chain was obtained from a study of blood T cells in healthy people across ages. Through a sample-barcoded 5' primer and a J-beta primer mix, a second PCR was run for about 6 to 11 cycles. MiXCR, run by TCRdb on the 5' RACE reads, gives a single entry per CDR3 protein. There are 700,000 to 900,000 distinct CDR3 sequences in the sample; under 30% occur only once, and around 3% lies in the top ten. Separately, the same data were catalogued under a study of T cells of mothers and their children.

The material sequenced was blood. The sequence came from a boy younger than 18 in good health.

The CDR3 loop reads CAWGAGLFPYEQYF. CDR3 coding DNA: TGTGCCTGGGGGGCAGGGCTTTTTCCCTACGAGCAGTACTTC. V usage is TRBV28 and J usage is TRBJ2-1; D is perhaps TRBD1 or TRBD2 (6 bases each). The assigned J gene may be wrong: the sequence end matches TRBJ2-7 better. This CDR3 is 14 amino acids long. Germline V lookup: CDR1 MDHEN, CDR2 SYDVKM.